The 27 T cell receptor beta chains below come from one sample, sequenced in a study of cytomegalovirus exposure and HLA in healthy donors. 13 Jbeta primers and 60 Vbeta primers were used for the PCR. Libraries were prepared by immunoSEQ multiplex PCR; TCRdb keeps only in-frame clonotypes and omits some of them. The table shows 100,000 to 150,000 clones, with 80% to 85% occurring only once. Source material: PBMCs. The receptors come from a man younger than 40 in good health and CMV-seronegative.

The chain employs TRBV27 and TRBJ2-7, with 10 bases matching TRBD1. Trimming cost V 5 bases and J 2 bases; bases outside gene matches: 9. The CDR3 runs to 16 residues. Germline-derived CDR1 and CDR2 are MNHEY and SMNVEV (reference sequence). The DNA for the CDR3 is TGTGCCAGCAGTCCCGGACAGGGGGGGCCTACCTACGAGCAGTACTTC. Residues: CASSPGQGGPTYEQYF.

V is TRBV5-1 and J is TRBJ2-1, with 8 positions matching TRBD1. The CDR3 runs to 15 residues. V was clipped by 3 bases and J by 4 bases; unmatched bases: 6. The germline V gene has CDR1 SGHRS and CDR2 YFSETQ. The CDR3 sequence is CASSSLQGGYNEQFF. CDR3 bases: TGCGCCAGCAGCTCCTTACAGGGGGGATACAATGAGCAGTTCTTC.

CDR3: CASTSRVGNTEAFF. The CDR3 DNA sequence: TGTGCCAGCACTTCACGGGTGGGGAACACTGAAGCTTTCTTT. The chain joins TRBV7-6 to TRBJ1-1; D unresolved. With 7 bases removed from V and 1 base from J, the gap between germline ends came to 13 bases. The CDR3 is 14 residues long. CDR1 SGHVS and CDR2 FNYEAQ come from the germline V gene.

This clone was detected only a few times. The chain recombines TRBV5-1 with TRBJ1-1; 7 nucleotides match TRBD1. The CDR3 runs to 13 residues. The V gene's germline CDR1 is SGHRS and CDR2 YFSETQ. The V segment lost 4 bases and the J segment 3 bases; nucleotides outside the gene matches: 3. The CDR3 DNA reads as TGCGCCAGCAGCCTGACAGGGTACACTGAAGCTTTCTTT. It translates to CASSLTGYTEAFF. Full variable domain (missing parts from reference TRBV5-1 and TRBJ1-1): KAGVTQTPRYLIKTRGQQVTLSCSPISGHRSVSWYQQTPGQGLQFLFEYFSETQRNKGNFPGRFSGRQFSNSRSEMNVSTLELGDSALYLCASSLTGYTEAFFGQGTRLTVV.

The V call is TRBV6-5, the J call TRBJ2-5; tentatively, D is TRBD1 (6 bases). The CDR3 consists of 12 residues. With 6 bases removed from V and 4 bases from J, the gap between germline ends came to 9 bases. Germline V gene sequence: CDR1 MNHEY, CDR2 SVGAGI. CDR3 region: CASRQGTETQYF. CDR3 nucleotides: TGTGCCAGCAGACAGGGTACAGAGACCCAGTACTTC.

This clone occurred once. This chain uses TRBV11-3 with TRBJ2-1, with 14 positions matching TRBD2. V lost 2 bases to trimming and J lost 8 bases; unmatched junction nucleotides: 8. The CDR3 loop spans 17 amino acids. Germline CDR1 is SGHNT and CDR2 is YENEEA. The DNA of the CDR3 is TGTGCCAGCAGCTTAAAGTTGGGACTAGCGGGGGCACATGAGCAGTTCTTC. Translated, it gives CASSLKLGLAGAHEQFF.

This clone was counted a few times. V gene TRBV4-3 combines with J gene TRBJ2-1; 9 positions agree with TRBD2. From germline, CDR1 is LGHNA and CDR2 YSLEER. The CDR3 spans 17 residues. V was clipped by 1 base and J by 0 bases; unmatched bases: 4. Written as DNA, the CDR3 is TGCGCCAGCAGCCAAGCTAGCGGGACTCGCTCCTACAATGAGCAGTTCTTC. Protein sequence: CASSQASGTRSYNEQFF.

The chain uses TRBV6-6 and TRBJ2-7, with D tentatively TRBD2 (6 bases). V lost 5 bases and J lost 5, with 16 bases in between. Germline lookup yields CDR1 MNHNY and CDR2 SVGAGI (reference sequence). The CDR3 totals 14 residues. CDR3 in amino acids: CASSKGGGKDEQYF. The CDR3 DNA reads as TGTGCCAGCAGTAAGGGTGGAGGGAAGGACGAGCAGTACTTC.

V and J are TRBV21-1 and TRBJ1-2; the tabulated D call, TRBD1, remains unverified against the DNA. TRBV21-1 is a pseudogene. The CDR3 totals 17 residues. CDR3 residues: CASSKADREEANYGYTF. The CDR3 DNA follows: TGTGCCAGCAGCAAAGCTGACAGGGAGGAGGCTAACTATGGCTACACCTTC.

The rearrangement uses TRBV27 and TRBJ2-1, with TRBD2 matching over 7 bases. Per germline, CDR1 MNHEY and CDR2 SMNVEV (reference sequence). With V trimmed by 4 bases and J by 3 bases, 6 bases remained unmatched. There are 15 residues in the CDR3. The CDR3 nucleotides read TGTGCCAGCAGTTCCGACGGGGGGAACTACAATGAGCAGTTCTTC. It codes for CASSSDGGNYNEQFF.

This CDR3 is CASSYVGAGNTIYF. The CDR3 DNA reads as TGTGCCAGCAGTTACGTCGGGGCTGGAAACACCATATATTTT. The chain recombines TRBV6-5 with TRBJ1-3, with unresolved D. The germline V gene encodes CDR1 MNHEY and CDR2 SVGAGI. Trimming removed 2 bases from V and 2 bases from J, with 7 bases in between. The CDR3 contains 14 residues.

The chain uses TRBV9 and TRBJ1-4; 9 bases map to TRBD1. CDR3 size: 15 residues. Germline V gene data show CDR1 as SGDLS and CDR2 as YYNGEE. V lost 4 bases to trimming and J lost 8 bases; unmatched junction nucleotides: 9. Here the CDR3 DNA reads TGTGCCAGCAGCCCCCGACAGGGGGTGAACGAAAAACTGTTTTTT. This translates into CASSPRQGVNEKLFF.

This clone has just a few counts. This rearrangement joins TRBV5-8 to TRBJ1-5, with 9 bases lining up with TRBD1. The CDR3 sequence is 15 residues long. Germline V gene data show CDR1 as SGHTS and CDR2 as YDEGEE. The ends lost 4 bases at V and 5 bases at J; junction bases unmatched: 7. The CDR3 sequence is CASSLNRGRDQPQHF. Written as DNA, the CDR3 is TGTGCCAGCAGCCTAAACAGGGGGCGAGATCAGCCCCAGCATTTT.

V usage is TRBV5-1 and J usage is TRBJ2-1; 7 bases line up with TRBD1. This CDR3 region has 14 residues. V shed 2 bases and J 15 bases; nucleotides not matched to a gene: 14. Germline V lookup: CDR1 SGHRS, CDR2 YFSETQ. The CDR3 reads CASSFATDRPGLFF. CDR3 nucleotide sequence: TGCGCCAGCAGCTTCGCCACGGACAGGCCAGGATTGTTCTTC.

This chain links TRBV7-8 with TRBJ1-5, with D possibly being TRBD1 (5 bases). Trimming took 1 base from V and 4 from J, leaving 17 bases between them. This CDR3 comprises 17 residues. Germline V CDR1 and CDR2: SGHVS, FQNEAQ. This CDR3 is CASSLVGGGAENQPQHF. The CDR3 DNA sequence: TGTGCCAGCAGCTTAGTAGGAGGAGGGGCTGAGAATCAGCCCCAGCATTTT.

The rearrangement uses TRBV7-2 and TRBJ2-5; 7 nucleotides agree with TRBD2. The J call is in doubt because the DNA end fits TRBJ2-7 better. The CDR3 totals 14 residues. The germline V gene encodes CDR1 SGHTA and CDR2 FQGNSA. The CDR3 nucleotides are TGTGCCAGCGCCTCCGGGACTAAAGACTACGAGCAGTACTTC. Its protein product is CASASGTKDYEQYF.

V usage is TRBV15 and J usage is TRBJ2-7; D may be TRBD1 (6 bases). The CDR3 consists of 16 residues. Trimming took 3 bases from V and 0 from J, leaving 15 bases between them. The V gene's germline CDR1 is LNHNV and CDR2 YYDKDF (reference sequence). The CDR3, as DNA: TGTGCCACCAGCAGGCCGACAGGCCCATCCTCCTACGAGCAGTACTTC. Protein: CATSRPTGPSSYEQYF.

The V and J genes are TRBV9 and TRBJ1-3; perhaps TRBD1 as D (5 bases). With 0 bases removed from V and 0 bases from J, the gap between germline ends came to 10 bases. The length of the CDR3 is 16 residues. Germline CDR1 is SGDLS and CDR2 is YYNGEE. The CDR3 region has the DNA TGTGCCAGCAGCGTAGGGGGGGGAAGCTCTGGAAACACCATATATTTT. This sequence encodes CASSVGGGSSGNTIYF.

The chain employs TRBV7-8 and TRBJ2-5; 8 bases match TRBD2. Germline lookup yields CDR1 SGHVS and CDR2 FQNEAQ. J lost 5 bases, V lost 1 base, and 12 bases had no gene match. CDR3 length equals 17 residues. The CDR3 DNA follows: TGTGCCAGCAGCTTAGTCCCCCCAGCGGGGGTAGGGGAGACCCAGTACTTC. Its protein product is CASSLVPPAGVGETQYF. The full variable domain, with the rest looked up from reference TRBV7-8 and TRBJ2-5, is GAGVSQSPRYKVAKRGQDVALRCDPISGHVSLFWYQQALGQGPEFLTYFQNEAQLDKSGLPSDRFFAERPEGSVSTLKIQRTQQEDSAVYLCASSLVPPAGVGETQYFGPGTRLLVL.

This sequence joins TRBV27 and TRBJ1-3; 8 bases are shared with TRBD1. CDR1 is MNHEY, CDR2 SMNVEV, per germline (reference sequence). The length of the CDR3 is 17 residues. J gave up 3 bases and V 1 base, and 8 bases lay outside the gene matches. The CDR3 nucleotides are TGTGCCAGCAGTTTATATTCGCGACAGGGGCATGGAAACACCATATATTTT. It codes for CASSLYSRQGHGNTIYF.

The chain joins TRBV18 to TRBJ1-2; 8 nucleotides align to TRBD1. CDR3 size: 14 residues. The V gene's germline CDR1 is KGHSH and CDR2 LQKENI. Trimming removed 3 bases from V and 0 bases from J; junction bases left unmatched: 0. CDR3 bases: TGTGCCAGCTCACCGACAGGGGCTAACTATGGCTACACCTTC. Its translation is CASSPTGANYGYTF.

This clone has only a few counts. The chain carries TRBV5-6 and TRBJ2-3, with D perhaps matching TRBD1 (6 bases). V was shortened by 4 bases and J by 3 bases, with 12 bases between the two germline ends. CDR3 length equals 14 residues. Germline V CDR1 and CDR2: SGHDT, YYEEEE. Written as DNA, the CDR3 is TGTGCCAGCAGCCCCCAGGGGCCGACAGATACGCAGTATTTT. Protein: CASSPQGPTDTQYF.

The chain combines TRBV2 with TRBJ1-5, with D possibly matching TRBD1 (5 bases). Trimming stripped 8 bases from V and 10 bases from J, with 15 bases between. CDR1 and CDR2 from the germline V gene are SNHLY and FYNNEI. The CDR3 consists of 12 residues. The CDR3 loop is CASGGGEEPQHF. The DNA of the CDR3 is TGTGCCAGCGGAGGAGGGGAGGAACCCCAGCATTTT.

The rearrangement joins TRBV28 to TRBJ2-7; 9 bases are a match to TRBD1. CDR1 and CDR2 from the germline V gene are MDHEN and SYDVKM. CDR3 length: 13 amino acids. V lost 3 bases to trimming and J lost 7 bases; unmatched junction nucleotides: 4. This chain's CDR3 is CASSLGQGGEQYF. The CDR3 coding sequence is TGTGCCAGCAGTTTGGGACAGGGAGGGGAGCAGTACTTC.

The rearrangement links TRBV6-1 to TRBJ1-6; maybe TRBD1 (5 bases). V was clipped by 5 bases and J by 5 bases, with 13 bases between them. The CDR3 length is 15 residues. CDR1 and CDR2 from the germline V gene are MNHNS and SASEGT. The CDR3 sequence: CASSWGGRDNSPLHF. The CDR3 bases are TGTGCCAGCAGTTGGGGGGGGAGAGATAATTCACCCCTCCACTTT.

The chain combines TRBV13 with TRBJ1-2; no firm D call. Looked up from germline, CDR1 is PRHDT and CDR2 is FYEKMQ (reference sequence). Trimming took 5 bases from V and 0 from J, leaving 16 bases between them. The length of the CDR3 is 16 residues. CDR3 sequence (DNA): TGTGCCAGCAGCCCAATTGACATTCCCCCTAACTATGGCTACACCTTC. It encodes CASSPIDIPPNYGYTF.

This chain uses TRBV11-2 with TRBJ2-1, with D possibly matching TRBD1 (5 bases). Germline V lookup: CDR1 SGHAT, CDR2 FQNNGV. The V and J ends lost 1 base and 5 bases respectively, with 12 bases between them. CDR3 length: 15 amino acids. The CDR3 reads CASSLARQSNNEQFF. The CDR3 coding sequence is TGTGCCAGCAGCTTAGCTAGACAGAGTAACAATGAGCAGTTCTTC. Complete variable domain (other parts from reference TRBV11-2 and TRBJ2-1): EAGVAQSPRYKIIEKRQSVAFWCNPISGHATLYWYQQILGQGPKLLIQFQNNGVVDDSQLPKDRFSAERLKGVDSTLKIQPAKLEDSAVYLCASSLARQSNNEQFFGPGTRLTVL.